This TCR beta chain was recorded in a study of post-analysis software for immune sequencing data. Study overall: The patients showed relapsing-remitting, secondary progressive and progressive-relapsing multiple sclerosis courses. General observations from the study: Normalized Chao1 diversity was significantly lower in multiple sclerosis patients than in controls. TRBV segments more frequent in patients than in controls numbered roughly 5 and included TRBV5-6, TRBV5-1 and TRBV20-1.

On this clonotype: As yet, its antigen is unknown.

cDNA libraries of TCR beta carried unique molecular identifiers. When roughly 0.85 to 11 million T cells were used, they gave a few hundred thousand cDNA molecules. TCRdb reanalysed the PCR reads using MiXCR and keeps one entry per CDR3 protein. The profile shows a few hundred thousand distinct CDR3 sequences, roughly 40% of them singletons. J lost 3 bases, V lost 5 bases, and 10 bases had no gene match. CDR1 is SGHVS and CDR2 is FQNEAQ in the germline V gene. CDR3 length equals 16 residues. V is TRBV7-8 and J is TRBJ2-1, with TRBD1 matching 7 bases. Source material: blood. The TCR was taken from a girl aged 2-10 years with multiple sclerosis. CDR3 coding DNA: TGTGCCAGCAGCAGCCAGGGACAGCTGGACTACAATGAGCAGTTCTTC. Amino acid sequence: CASSSQGQLDYNEQFF.